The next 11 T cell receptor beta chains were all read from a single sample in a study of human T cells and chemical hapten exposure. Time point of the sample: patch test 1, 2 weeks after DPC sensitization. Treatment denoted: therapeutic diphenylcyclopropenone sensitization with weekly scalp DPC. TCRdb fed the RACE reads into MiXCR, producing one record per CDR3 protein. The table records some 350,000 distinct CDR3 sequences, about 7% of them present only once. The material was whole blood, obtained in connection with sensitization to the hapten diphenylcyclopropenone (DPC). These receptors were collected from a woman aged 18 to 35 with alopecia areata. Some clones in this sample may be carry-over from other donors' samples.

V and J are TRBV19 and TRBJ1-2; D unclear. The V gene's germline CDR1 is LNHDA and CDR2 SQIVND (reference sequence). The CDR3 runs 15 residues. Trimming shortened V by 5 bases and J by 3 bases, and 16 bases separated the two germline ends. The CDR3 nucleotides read TGTGCCAGTAGTCCCACGGCAGGCACCGACTATGGCTACACCTTC. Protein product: CASSPTAGTDYGYTF.

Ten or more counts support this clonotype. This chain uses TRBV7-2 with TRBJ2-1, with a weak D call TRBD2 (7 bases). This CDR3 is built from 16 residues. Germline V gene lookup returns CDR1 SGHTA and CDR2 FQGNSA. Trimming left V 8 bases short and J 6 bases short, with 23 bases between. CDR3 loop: CASAPEWGGGGNEQFF. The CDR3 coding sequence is TGTGCCAGCGCCCCTGAGTGGGGGGGCGGTGGCAATGAGCAGTTCTTC.

CDR3 nucleotide sequence: TGTGCCAGCAGCTCAGGACTCACCGGGGAGCTGTTTTTT. It translates to CASSSGLTGELFF. V gene TRBV7-4 combines with J gene TRBJ2-2; perhaps TRBD2 as D (5 bases). With 4 bases removed from V and 4 bases from J, the gap between germline ends came to 7 bases. CDR1 is SGHVT and CDR2 is SQSDAQ in the germline V gene. This CDR3 has 13 residues.

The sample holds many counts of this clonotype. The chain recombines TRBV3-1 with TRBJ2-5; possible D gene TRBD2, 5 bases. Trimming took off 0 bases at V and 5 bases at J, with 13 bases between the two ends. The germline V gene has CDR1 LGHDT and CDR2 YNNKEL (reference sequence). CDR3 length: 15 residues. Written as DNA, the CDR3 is TGTGCCAGCAGCCAAGATGAGGCTAGCATGGAGACCCAGTACTTC. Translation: CASSQDEASMETQYF.

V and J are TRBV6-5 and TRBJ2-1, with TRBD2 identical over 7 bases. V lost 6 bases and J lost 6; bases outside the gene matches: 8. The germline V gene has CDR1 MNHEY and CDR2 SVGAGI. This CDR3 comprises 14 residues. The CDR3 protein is CASRPGRGINEQFF. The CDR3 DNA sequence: TGTGCCAGCAGACCAGGGCGGGGGATCAATGAGCAGTTCTTC.

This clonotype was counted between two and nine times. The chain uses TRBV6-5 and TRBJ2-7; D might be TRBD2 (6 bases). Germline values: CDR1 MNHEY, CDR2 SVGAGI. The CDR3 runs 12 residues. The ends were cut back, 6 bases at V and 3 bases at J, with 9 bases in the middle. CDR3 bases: TGTGCCAGCAGGGCCGGGGGCTACGAGCAGTACTTC. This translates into CASRAGGYEQYF.

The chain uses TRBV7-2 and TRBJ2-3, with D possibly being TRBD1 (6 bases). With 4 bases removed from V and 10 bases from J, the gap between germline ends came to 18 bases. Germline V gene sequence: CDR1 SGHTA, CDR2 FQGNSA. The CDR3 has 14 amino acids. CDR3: CASSSLLRPGAQYF. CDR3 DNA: TGTGCCAGCAGCTCTCTACTGCGCCCAGGGGCGCAGTATTTT.

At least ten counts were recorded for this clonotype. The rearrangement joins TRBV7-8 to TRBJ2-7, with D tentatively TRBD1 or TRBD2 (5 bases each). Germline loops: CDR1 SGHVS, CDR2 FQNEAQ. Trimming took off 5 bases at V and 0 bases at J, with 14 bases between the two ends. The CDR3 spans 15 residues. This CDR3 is CASSPRDQLSYEQYF. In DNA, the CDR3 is TGTGCCAGCAGCCCCCGGGACCAACTCTCCTACGAGCAGTACTTC.

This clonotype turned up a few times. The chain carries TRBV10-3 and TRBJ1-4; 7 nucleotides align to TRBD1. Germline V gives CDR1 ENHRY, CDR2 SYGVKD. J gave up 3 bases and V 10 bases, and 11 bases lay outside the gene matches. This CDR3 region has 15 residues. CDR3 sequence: CASQDPGQSNEKLFF. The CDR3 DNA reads TGTGCCAGCCAAGACCCGGGACAGTCTAATGAAAAACTGTTTTTT.

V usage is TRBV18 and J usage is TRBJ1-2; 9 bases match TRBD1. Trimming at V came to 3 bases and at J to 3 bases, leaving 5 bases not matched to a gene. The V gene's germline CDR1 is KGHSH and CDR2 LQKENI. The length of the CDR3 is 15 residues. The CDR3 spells CASSPTGGAYYGYTF. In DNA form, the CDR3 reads TGTGCCAGCTCACCCACAGGGGGCGCGTACTATGGCTACACCTTC.

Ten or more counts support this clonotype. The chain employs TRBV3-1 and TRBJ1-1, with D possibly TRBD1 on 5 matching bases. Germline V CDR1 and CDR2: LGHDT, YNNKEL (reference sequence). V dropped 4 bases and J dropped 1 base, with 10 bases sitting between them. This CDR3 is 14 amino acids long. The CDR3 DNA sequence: TGTGCCAGCAGCCCAGGGAACAGGAACACTGAAGCTTTCTTT. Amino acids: CASSPGNRNTEAFF.